Listed below are T cell receptor beta chains from one sample, sequenced in a study of T cell changes during pregnancy in multiple sclerosis. Data came from immunoSEQ multiplex PCR; TCRdb stores just in-frame clones and leaves some out. The sample consists of roughly 70,000 clones, 90% of them appearing once. The sequenced sample was peripheral blood, obtained in the third trimester of pregnancy. The receptors were gathered from a female donor with multiple sclerosis, enrolled in a pregnancy study. Each CDR3 is given with its conserved first and last residue. Fields, in order: D gene, V gene, J gene, clone size, CDR3 DNA, CDR3 protein. A D gene is named only where the DNA matches it firmly. Rows may omit the clone size; those that give it use once, few, many or a size class.

NA,TRBV7-2,TRBJ2-7,once,TGTGCCAGCAGCCAGGACTATTACGAGCAGTACTTC,CASSQDYYEQYF
NA,TRBV6-5,TRBJ2-7,NA,TGTGCCAGCAGTTACTCGAAACAGGGATCCTACGAGCAGTACTTC,CASSYSKQGSYEQYF
NA,TRBV19,TRBJ1-2,NA,TGTGCCAGTAAGGTCACAGGTTCAGCTAACTATGGCTACACCTTC,CASKVTGSANYGYTF
NA,TRBV15,TRBJ1-2,once,TGTGCCACCAGCAGAGATCCGCAGCCAGGAGGCTACACCTTC,CATSRDPQPGGYTF
TRBD2,TRBV2,TRBJ2-2,NA,TGTGCCAGCAGGATAGGACTAGCGGGTGTCGGGGAGCTGTTTTTT,CASRIGLAGVGELFF
TRBD2,TRBV2,TRBJ2-3,once,TGTGCCAGCGTGCGGGAGGAGCAAACAGATACGCAGTATTTT,CASVREEQTDTQYF
TRBD2,TRBV27,TRBJ2-2,NA,TGTGCCAGCAGTTCCGGGGGGGACTACACCGGGGAGCTGTTTTTT,CASSSGGDYTGELFF
NA,TRBV19,TRBJ2-1,NA,TGTGCCAGTAAGTCGACAGCCCAAAACAATGAGCAGTTCTTC,CASKSTAQNNEQFF
TRBD1,TRBV29-1,TRBJ1-4,NA,TGCAGCGTTGGTGACAGGGCCGGTGAAAAACTGTTTTTT,CSVGDRAGEKLFF
TRBD1,TRBV5-6,TRBJ1-4,NA,TGTGCCAGCAGTACGGACAGGGGGACTGCAACTAATGAAAAACTGTTTTTT,CASSTDRGTATNEKLFF
NA,TRBV7-2,TRBJ2-1,NA,TGTGCCAGCACTCTAGGGGGCGGCGGGGCGAGCTCCTACAATGAGCAGTTCTTC,CASTLGGGGASSYNEQFF
TRBD2,TRBV5-6,TRBJ2-4,NA,TGTGCCAGCAGCTGGGGGGGAGACAAAAACATTCAGTACTTC,CASSWGGDKNIQYF
NA,TRBV5-6,TRBJ1-1,NA,TGTGCCAGCAGCAGCAGGGCGCGTATGAACACTGAAGCTTTCTTT,CASSSRARMNTEAFF
TRBD1,TRBV6-5,TRBJ2-7,NA,TGTGCCAGCCAAAGACAGGGGAGCTCCTACGAGCAGTACTTC,CASQRQGSSYEQYF
NA,TRBV27,TRBJ1-2,NA,TGTGCCAGCAGTTTGGTCGGGGGGCAGGGGATTAACTATGGCTACACCTTC,CASSLVGGQGINYGYTF
TRBD1,TRBV19,TRBJ2-2,NA,TGTGCCAGTAGTGCGGCGGGGACAGGGGGGACCGGGGAGCTGTTTTTT,CASSAAGTGGTGELFF
NA,TRBV5-1,TRBJ2-7,NA,TGCGCCAGCAGCTTGGTTCAGGGTGGAGAGCAGTACTTC,CASSLVQGGEQYF
NA,TRBV30,TRBJ2-3,NA,TGTGCCTGGAGTACCGGAGATACGCAGTATTTT,CAWSTGDTQYF